This TCR beta chain was sequenced during a study of T-cell reconstitution after alpha-beta-depleted transplantation in children. Whole-study results and caveats: T-cell numbers and diversity, one year after transplant, stemmed largely from T cells that were newly produced. There were reportedly several hundred expanded graft clones from which alpha-beta T cells came about two months after transplant.

This clonotype showed up just a few times. The antigen is not known. The junction had 6 bases not matched to a gene; V was cut back by 3 bases and J by 3 bases. This CDR3 is built from 15 residues. From germline, CDR1 is SGHAT and CDR2 FQNNGV. TCRbeta library construction was performed incorporating unique molecular identifiers. TCRdb passed the PCR reads through MiXCR, listing each CDR3 protein once. The repertoire includes approximately 1,000,000 distinct CDR3 sequences, about 30% of them detected once, and over 25% sits in the top ten. The sequences come from PBMCs, mostly from graft donor cells, collected 360 days after TCRalphabeta/CD19-depleted stem cell transplant. The receptor was isolated from a boy under two years old who had a stem cell transplant for SCID, so the T cells may come from the graft donor. The chain joins TRBV11-2 to TRBJ2-7; 9 bases align to TRBD1. CDR3 bases: TGTGCCAGCAGCTTCCCCGGGACAGGGCTCTACGAGCAGTACTTC. This gives the protein CASSFPGTGLYEQYF. Filled out from reference TRBV11-2 and TRBJ2-7, the complete variable domain reads EAGVAQSPRYKIIEKRQSVAFWCNPISGHATLYWYQQILGQGPKLLIQFQNNGVVDDSQLPKDRFSAERLKGVDSTLKIQPAKLEDSAVYLCASSFPGTGLYEQYFGPGTRLTVT.